The 9 T cell receptor beta chains below all came from one sample that was sequenced in a study of T cells after yellow fever vaccination. MiXCR was run by TCRdb on the 5' RACE reads, yielding one entry per CDR3 protein. Of about 63,000 distinct CDR3 sequences in the sample, 6% to 7.5% were seen once. The starting material was CD8+ T cells sorted from PBMCs, obtained 15 days after the yellow fever booster vaccination. Receptor source: a man aged 25-45 years who received the YFV17D yellow fever vaccine.

This clonotype was found many times. The V gene is TRBV9, the J gene TRBJ1-1; TRBD1 is a possible D gene (5 bases). Trimming cost V 0 bases and J 6 bases, with 15 bases left between them. From germline, CDR1 is SGDLS and CDR2 YYNGEE. There are 15 residues in the CDR3. The CDR3 nucleotides read TGTGCCAGCAGCGTAGTAGGAGGTTGGGGCTCTGAAGCTTTCTTT. This sequence encodes CASSVVGGWGSEAFF.

Many counts were recorded for this clonotype. The chain is built from TRBV18 and TRBJ1-5, with no clear D. Germline CDR1 is KGHSH and CDR2 is LQKENI. The CDR3 contains 13 residues. The V gene lost 3 bases and the J gene lost 8 bases, with 11 bases spanning the gap. This CDR3 reads CASSPGGSEPQHF. The CDR3 region has the DNA TGTGCCAGCTCACCGGGAGGCTCGGAGCCCCAGCATTTT.

V usage is TRBV5-4 and J usage is TRBJ2-1; D is unresolved. This CDR3 is 12 amino acids long. Germline CDR1 SGHNT, CDR2 YYREEE (reference sequence). Trimming removed 4 bases from V and 8 bases from J, with 10 bases in between. The CDR3 reads CASSAPGDEQFF. The CDR3 DNA is TGTGCCAGCAGCGCCCCAGGCGATGAGCAGTTCTTC. The whole variable domain, remainder taken from reference TRBV5-4 and TRBJ2-1, is ETGVTQSPTHLIKTRGQQVTLRCSSQSGHNTVSWYQQALGQGPQFIFQYYREEENGRGNFPPRFSGLQFPNYSSELNVNALELDDSALYLCASSAPGDEQFFGPGTRLTVL.

This clonotype was counted at least ten times. The chain recombines TRBV20-1 with TRBJ2-3; D not certain. This CDR3 spans 11 amino acids. Germline V CDR1 and CDR2: DFQATT, SNEGSKA (reference sequence). Trimming removed 6 bases from V and 6 bases from J, with 10 bases in between. CDR3 DNA: TGCAGTGCCGACGATGAGGATACGCAGTATTTT. Amino acids: CSADDEDTQYF.

This clonotype was found many times. J is TRBJ2-1 and V is TRBV5-5; 7 positions agree with TRBD2. V gave up 6 bases and J gave up 6 bases; unmatched junction bases: 15. CDR3 length: 16 residues. Germline-derived CDR1 and CDR2 are SGHKS and YYEKEE (reference sequence). Here the CDR3 reads CASIHAWGGVGNEQFF. The CDR3 region has the DNA TGTGCCAGCATCCACGCATGGGGGGGGGTCGGCAATGAGCAGTTCTTC.

Ten or more counts support this clonotype. The V call is TRBV7-2, the J call TRBJ2-1, with D possibly matching TRBD2 (5 bases). Per the germline V gene, CDR1 is SGHTA and CDR2 is FQGNSA. The CDR3 sequence is 15 residues long. The ends were cut back, 3 bases at V and 1 base at J, with 10 bases in the middle. In nucleotides, the CDR3 is TGTGCCAGCAGCTTCGGAACGGGGTCCTACAATGAGCAGTTCTTC. Residues: CASSFGTGSYNEQFF.

The sample holds many counts of this clonotype. The V and J genes are TRBV20-1 and TRBJ1-6; a possible D gene is TRBD1 (6 bases). Trimming removed 2 bases from V and 8 bases from J, with 10 bases in between. The CDR3 is 13 amino acids. Germline assignment: CDR1 DFQATT and CDR2 SNEGSKA (reference sequence). The CDR3 region is CSARPTGHSPLHF. The DNA for the CDR3 is TGCAGTGCTAGACCTACAGGGCATTCACCCCTCCACTTT.

This clonotype has a count of ten or more. V and J are TRBV19 and TRBJ2-3; D remains ambiguous. The CDR3 consists of 14 residues. V shed 1 base and J shed 0 bases, with 5 bases lying between them. Germline V gene lookup returns CDR1 LNHDA and CDR2 SQIVND (reference sequence). The CDR3 bases are TGTGCCAGTAGTATAGCGGCTAGCACAGATACGCAGTATTTT. It specifies CASSIAASTDTQYF.

There are many counts of this clonotype. The chain recombines TRBV5-5 with TRBJ2-1; D tentatively reads TRBD1 or TRBD2 (5 bases each). The V and J ends lost 4 bases and 4 bases respectively, with 18 bases between them. Germline V gene data show CDR1 as SGHKS and CDR2 as YYEKEE (reference sequence). This CDR3 spans 16 amino acids. CDR3 amino acids: CASSPMEGTPYNEQFF. The CDR3 DNA reads TGTGCCAGCAGCCCCATGGAAGGGACGCCGTACAATGAGCAGTTCTTC. Full variable domain (outside the CDR3, taken from reference TRBV5-5 and TRBJ2-1): DAGVTQSPTHLIKTRGQQVTLRCSPISGHKSVSWYQQVLGQGPQFIFQYYEKEERGRGNFPDRFSARQFPNYSSELNVNALLLGDSALYLCASSPMEGTPYNEQFFGPGTRLTVL.